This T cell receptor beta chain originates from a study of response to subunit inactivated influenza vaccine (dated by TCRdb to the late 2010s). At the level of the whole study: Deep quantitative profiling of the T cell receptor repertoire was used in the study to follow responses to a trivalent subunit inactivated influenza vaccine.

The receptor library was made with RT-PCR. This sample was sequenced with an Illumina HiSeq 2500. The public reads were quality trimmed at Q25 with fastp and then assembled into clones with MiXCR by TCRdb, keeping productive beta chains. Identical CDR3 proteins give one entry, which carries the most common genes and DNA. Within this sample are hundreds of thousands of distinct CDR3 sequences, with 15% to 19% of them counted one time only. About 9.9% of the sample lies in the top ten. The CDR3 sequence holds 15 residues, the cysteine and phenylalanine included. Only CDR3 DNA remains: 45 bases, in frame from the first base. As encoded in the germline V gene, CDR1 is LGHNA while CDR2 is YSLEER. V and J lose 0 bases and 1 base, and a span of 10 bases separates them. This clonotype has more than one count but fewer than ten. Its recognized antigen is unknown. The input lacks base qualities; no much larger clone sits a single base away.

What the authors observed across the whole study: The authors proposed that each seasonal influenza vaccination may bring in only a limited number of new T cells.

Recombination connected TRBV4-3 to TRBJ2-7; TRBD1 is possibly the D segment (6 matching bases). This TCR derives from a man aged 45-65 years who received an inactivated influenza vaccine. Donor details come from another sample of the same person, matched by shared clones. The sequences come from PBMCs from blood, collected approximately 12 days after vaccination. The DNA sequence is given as TGCGCCAGCAGCCAAGATTTAGGACAGTCCTACGAGCAGTACTTC. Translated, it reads CASSQDLGQSYEQYF.